Listed here are 8 T cell receptor beta chains from one sample, sequenced in a study of T-cell memory formation after mild COVID-19. Using its own MiXCR run on the 5' RACE reads, TCRdb lists one record per CDR3 protein. The table has hundreds of thousands of distinct CDR3 sequences, approximately 16% seen once. Sequencing input: PBMCs or a T cell subset sorted from them (not recorded which). These receptors all stem from a man aged 18 to 35 who had mild COVID-19 (a few samples of this study predate the infection). Cell type and time point are not known.

V and J are TRBV10-3 and TRBJ2-4, with D possibly TRBD2 on 6 matching bases. CDR3 length: 15 residues. V lost 2 bases, J lost 2 bases, and 10 bases lay in between. Germline CDR1 ENHRY, CDR2 SYGVKD. This chain's CDR3 is CAISEGGIPKNIQYF. In DNA form, the CDR3 reads TGTGCCATCAGTGAGGGCGGGATTCCCAAAAACATTCAGTACTTC.

V usage is TRBV7-9 and J usage is TRBJ1-2; 7 nucleotides align to TRBD1. J lost 8 bases, V lost 5 bases, and 11 bases had no gene match. The CDR3 is 14 amino acids. Germline assignment: CDR1 SEHNR and CDR2 FQNEAQ (reference sequence). As DNA, the CDR3 is TGTGCCAGCAGCGCGACAGGGTCGACGGGAGGCTACACCTTC. This translates into CASSATGSTGGYTF.

This rearrangement joins TRBV12-3 or TRBV12-4 to TRBJ1-4, with a weak D call TRBD1 (5 bases). V was shortened by 7 bases and J by 10 bases, with 13 bases between the two germline ends. The CDR3 contains 12 residues. The DNA for the CDR3 is TGTGCCAGCAACCTAGGGGCAGGAAAACTGTTTTTT. This translates into CASNLGAGKLFF.

This clonotype has only a few counts. This chain joins TRBV9 and TRBJ2-2; TRBD1 is a possible D gene (5 bases). The CDR3 has 16 amino acids. Germline V lookup: CDR1 SGDLS, CDR2 YYNGEE. V shed 3 bases and J shed 1 base, with 13 bases lying between them. The CDR3 here is CASSANPTENTGELFF. The CDR3, as DNA: TGTGCCAGCAGCGCAAACCCGACAGAGAACACCGGGGAGCTGTTTTTT.

This clonotype was detected only a few times. The rearrangement uses TRBV5-1 and TRBJ2-5; the D gene is possibly TRBD2 (5 bases). This CDR3 is built from 13 residues. The germline CDR1 and CDR2 sequences are SGHRS and YFSETQ. Trimming left V 0 bases short and J 10 bases short, with 13 bases between. This chain's CDR3 is CASSLGEGVDQYF. The CDR3 DNA sequence: TGCGCCAGCAGCTTGGGAGAGGGCGTGGACCAGTACTTC.

The V call is TRBV14, the J call TRBJ2-5; D remains ambiguous. V lost 1 base, J lost 0 bases, and 9 bases lay in between. CDR3 length: 15 residues. Germline V gene data show CDR1 as SGHDN and CDR2 as FVKESK. The CDR3 region is CASSQGPWYQETQYF. DNA for the CDR3: TGTGCCAGCAGCCAAGGACCCTGGTACCAAGAGACCCAGTACTTC.

The sample holds many counts of this clonotype. This chain connects TRBV6-2 or TRBV6-3 to TRBJ2-3; D not resolved. CDR1 MNHEY and CDR2 SVGEGT come from the germline V gene. Deletions cut 8 bases from V and 2 bases from J, with 8 bases between. There are 12 residues in the CDR3. The CDR3 bases are TGTGCCAGCGCCCTATTCACAGATACGCAGTATTTT. It encodes CASALFTDTQYF.

The J gene is TRBJ1-5, the V gene TRBV29-1; maybe TRBD1 (5 bases). V was trimmed by 4 bases and J by 0 bases, leaving 10 bases between them. The CDR3 has 14 residues. Germline-derived CDR1 and CDR2 are SQVTM and ANQGSEA. The chain's CDR3 is CSVVLGDSNQPQHF. The CDR3 DNA sequence: TGCAGCGTTGTTCTGGGGGATAGCAATCAGCCCCAGCATTTT.